This T cell receptor (beta chain) came from a study of CD8 T cells in Susac syndrome. This clonotype has a single count. cDNA came from about 0.5 to 1 ug RNA primed by random hexamers. It was immunoSEQ multiplex PCR that amplified TCR beta CDR3 across 54 Vbeta and 13 Jbeta. TCRdb fed the immunoSEQ multiplex PCR reads into MiXCR, producing one record per CDR3 protein. The repertoire has about 130,000 distinct CDR3 sequences, around 94% of them found once; the top ten carry around 0.087%. Sample: CD4+ T cells from PBMCs. This TCR was sampled from a human donor in good health.

The CDR3 reads CASSLQGASGQPQHF. CDR3 DNA: TGCGCCAGCAGCTTGCAGGGGGCTTCGGGGCAGCCCCAGCATTTT. The gene calls are TRBV5-1 and TRBJ1-5; TRBD1 aligns across 8 bases. Trimming removed 1 base from V and 7 bases from J; junction bases left unmatched: 7. The germline CDR1 and CDR2 sequences are SGHRS and YFSETQ. CDR3 length: 15 amino acids. The full variable domain, with the rest looked up from reference TRBV5-1 and TRBJ1-5, is KAGVTQTPRYLIKTRGQQVTLSCSPISGHRSVSWYQQTPGQGLQFLFEYFSETQRNKGNFPGRFSGRQFSNSRSEMNVSTLELGDSALYLCASSLQGASGQPQHFGDGTRLSIL.